Below, one TCR beta chain is given with its context. The TCR beta CDR3 regions underwent amplification using RNA transcripts as the source. Initially, a first-round RT-PCR of the TCR CDR3 employed the HTBI primer set. TCRdb fed the multiplex PCR reads into MiXCR, producing one record per CDR3 protein. The sample includes fewer than 750,000 distinct CDR3 sequences, about 14% of them seen just once. The sample belongs to a study of T cells in Graves' hyperthyroidism and ophthalmopathy. Diagnosis relied on clinical symptoms, serum thyroxine and TRAb, thyroid ultrasound and orbital computed tomography. The CDR3 has 16 amino acids. The germline gives CDR1 LGHNA, CDR2 YNFKEQ. V gave up 0 bases and J gave up 3 bases; unmatched junction bases: 5.

Sequenced material: blood. This TCR was recovered from a woman aged 45-60 years with Graves' ophthalmopathy. The V and J genes are TRBV4-2 and TRBJ2-7; 10 nucleotides match TRBD1. CDR3 sequence: CASSQDLDRGYYEQYF. CDR3 in DNA: TGTGCCAGCAGCCAAGATCTGGACAGGGGGTACTACGAGCAGTACTTC.